This TCR beta chain is from a study of spatial heterogeneity in lung cancer. Study results and limitations: How many expanded intratumoral alpha and beta TCRs were present tracked the tumor mutation count, which was a count of nonsynonymous mutations.

TCRdb called the 5' RACE reads again in MiXCR, with one record for every CDR3 protein. The table includes about 8,400 distinct CDR3 sequences, around 5% detected once. The germline CDR1 and CDR2 sequences are DFQATT and SNEGSKA (reference sequence). The junction had 15 bases not matched to a gene; V was cut back by 6 bases and J by 8 bases. CDR3 length: 14 amino acids. Described time point: sample taken at primary tumor resection. Samples came from around 70 TRACERx patients with untreated early-stage lung cancer. Tumor, nontumor lung or frozen PBMC supplied whole RNA, sequenced without sorting. This clonotype was detected many times. Its antigen is unknown.

The sequence was collected from a female donor with early-stage non-small cell lung cancer. The source material was lung tumor tissue, sampled at surgery. The chain has TRBV20-1 and TRBJ1-2, with 7 positions matching TRBD1. The CDR3 spells CSANLPGGIKGYTF. The CDR3 nucleotides are TGCAGTGCCAATCTCCCAGGGGGTATTAAGGGCTACACCTTC.